Listed here is a single T cell receptor beta chain. Authors' data handling: Nucleated cell number was recorded as an estimate derived from reference gene primer amplification. Assay used: immunoSEQ multiplex PCR; TCRdb lists only in-frame clones, some missing. V and J calls and clone size are those listed in that table; D and trimming were worked out from the DNA. Of some 400,000 clones listed, around 87% are singletons. The data were taken from a study of blood T cell repertoires in COVID-19. Sequencing was carried out using peripheral blood. This TCR came from a man aged 18 to 29 with active or convalescent COVID-19.

The CDR3 DNA reads as TGCAGCGTTAACCGGGATGAAGCTTTCTTT. This gives the protein CSVNRDEAFF. The chain combines TRBV29-1 with TRBJ1-1, with no clear D. Trimming removed 5 bases from V and 7 bases from J, with 8 bases in between. The CDR3 runs to 10 residues. The germline gives CDR1 SQVTM, CDR2 ANQGSEA. Looking up the rest from reference TRBV29-1 and TRBJ1-1 gives the full variable domain: SAVISQKPSRDICQRGTSLTIQCQVDSQVTMMFWYRQQPGQSLTLIATANQGSEATYESGFVIDKFPISRPNLTFSTLTVSNMSPEDSSIYLCSVNRDEAFFGQGTRLTVV.